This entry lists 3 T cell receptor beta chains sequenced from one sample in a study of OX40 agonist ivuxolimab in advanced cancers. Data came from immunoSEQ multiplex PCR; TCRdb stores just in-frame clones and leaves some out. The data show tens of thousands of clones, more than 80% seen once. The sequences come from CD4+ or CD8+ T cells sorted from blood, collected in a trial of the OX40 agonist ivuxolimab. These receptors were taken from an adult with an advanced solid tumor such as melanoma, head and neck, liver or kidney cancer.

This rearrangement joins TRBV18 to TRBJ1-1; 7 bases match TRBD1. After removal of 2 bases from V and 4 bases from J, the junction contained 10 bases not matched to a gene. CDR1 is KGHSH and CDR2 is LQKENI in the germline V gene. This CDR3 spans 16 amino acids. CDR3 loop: CASSPGTAVYGTEAFF. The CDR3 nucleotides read TGTGCCAGCTCACCAGGGACAGCCGTTTATGGCACTGAAGCTTTCTTT.

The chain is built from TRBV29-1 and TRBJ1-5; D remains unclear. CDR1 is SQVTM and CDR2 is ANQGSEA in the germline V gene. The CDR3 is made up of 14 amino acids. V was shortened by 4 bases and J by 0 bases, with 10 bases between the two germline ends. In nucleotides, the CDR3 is TGCAGCGTTGGCGAGAATTATAGCAATCAGCCCCAGCATTTT. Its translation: CSVGENYSNQPQHF.

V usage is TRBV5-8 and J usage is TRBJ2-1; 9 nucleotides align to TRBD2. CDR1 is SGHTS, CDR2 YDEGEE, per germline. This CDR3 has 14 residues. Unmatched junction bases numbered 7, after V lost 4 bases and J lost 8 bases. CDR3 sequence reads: CASSPGLASDEQFF. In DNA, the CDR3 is TGTGCCAGCAGCCCGGGACTAGCCTCTGATGAGCAGTTCTTC. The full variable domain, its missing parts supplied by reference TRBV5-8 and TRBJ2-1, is EAGVTQSPTHLIKTRGQQATLRCSPISGHTSVYWYQQALGLGLQFLLWYDEGEERNRGNFPPRFSGRQFPNYSSELNVNALELEDSALYLCASSPGLASDEQFFGPGTRLTVL.